Listed here are 7 T cell receptor beta chains from one sample, sequenced in a study of type 1 and type 2 diabetes patients. Amplification started from genomic DNA. Amplification of the beta chain CDR3 used 30 forward and 13 reverse multiplex primers. In TCRdb, the multiplex PCR reads were re-called with MiXCR into one record per CDR3 protein. The data show 250,000 or so distinct CDR3 sequences, with roughly 50% seen just once and roughly an eighth held by the top ten. Sequences were obtained from peripheral blood mononuclear cells (PBMCs). Receptors originate from a man younger than 35 with type 2 diabetes.

This clonotype was detected a few times. V usage is TRBV20-1 and J usage is TRBJ2-3; D remains ambiguous. The V gene lost 5 bases and the J gene lost 0 bases, with 9 bases spanning the gap. The CDR3 is 13 amino acids. Looked up from germline, CDR1 is DFQATT and CDR2 is SNEGSKA (reference sequence). CDR3 DNA: TGCAGTGCTGAAAGGCCGAGCACAGATACGCAGTATTTT. It codes for CSAERPSTDTQYF.

The genes are TRBV6-6 and TRBJ2-5; no definite D call. With 7 bases removed from V and 5 bases from J, the gap between germline ends came to 14 bases. The germline CDR1 and CDR2 sequences are MNHNY and SVGAGI (reference sequence). This CDR3 spans 13 amino acids. The chain's CDR3 is CASIGPLRETQYF. The CDR3, as DNA: TGTGCCAGCATCGGTCCTCTTCGGGAGACCCAGTACTTC.

The chain is built from TRBV7-2 and TRBJ2-7; TRBD1 matches 9 bases. TRBJ2-1 explains the end of the DNA better; the J call may be wrong. The CDR3 extends over 12 amino acids. Per germline, CDR1 SGHTA and CDR2 FQGNSA. The CDR3 sequence: CASSEGQGNQFF. CDR3 in DNA: TGTGCCAGCAGTGAGGGACAGGGTAATCAGTTCTTC.

This clonotype was seen a few times. The V call is TRBV15, the J call TRBJ2-7; tentatively, D is TRBD2 (5 bases). Trimming cost V 8 bases and J 0 bases, with 11 bases left between them. This CDR3 spans 13 amino acids. Per germline, CDR1 LNHNV and CDR2 YYDKDF (reference sequence). For the CDR3, the DNA is TGTGCCACCGGACTGGGCACCTCCTACGAGCAGTACTTC. Translation gives CATGLGTSYEQYF.

This clonotype was picked up a small number of times. The junction and the germline gene differ at one end; a read error may be behind it. V gene TRBV5-1 combines with J gene TRBJ1-1; D ambiguous. The CDR3 spans 13 residues. CDR1 and CDR2 from the germline V gene are SGHRS and YFSETQ. The CDR3 sequence: CASSLDPNTEAFF. The DNA of the CDR3 is TGTGCCAGCAGCTTAGACCCGAACACTGAAGCTTTCTTT.

This chain joins TRBV7-2 and TRBJ2-3, with D tentatively TRBD2 (6 bases). CDR1 and CDR2 from the germline V gene are SGHTA and FQGNSA. The CDR3 consists of 18 residues. V was trimmed by 0 bases and J by 0 bases, leaving 16 bases between them. CDR3: CASSLAPAGWASTDTQYF. CDR3 coding DNA: TGTGCCAGCAGCTTAGCGCCGGCGGGATGGGCTAGCACAGATACGCAGTATTTT. Using reference TRBV7-2 and TRBJ2-3 for the parts outside the CDR3, the full variable domain is GAGVSQSPSNKVTEKGKDVELRCDPISGHTALYWYRQSLGQGLEFLIYFQGNSAPDKSGLPSDRFSAERTGGSVSTLTIQRTQQEDSAVYLCASSLAPAGWASTDTQYFGPGTRLTVL.

The CDR3, as DNA: TGTGCCTGGAGTGGTGGGACCGCCGACTATGGCTACACCTTC. This gives the protein CAWSGGTADYGYTF. This sequence joins TRBV30 and TRBJ1-2; the D gene is possibly TRBD1 (5 bases). Trimming removed 1 base at V and 3 bases at J, with 12 bases between. CDR3 length: 14 residues. Germline V gene lookup returns CDR1 GTSNPN and CDR2 SVGIG (reference sequence). The whole variable domain, filled in from reference TRBV30 and TRBJ1-2, reads SQTIHQWPATLVQPVGSPLSLECTVEGTSNPNLYWYRQAAGRGLQLLFYSVGIGQISSEVPQNLSASRPQDRQFILSSKKLLLSDSGFYLCAWSGGTADYGYTFGSGTRLTVV.